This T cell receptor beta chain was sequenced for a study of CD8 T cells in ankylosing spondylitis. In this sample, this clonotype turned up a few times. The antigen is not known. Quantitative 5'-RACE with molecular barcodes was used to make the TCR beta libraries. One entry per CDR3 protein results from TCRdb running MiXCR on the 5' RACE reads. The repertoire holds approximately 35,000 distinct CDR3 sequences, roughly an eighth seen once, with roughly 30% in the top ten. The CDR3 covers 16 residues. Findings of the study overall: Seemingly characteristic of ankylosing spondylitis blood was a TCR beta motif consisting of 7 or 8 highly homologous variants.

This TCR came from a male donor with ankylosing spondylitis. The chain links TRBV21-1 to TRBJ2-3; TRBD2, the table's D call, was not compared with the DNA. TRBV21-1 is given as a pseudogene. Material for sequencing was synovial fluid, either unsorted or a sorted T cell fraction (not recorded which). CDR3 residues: CASSKGTSGSTDTQYF. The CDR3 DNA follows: TGTGCCAGCAGCAAAGGGACTAGCGGTAGCACAGATACGCAGTATTTT.